This TCR beta chain was sequenced for a study of long-term antiretroviral therapy in people with HIV. At the level of the study: In the earliest collections, sampling predates the 2015 immediate-ART recommendation by about a decade.

Every participant gave one or more pre-ART and two or more post-ART PBMC samples. The CDR3 runs to 15 residues. With V trimmed by 0 bases and J by 10 bases, 6 bases remained unmatched. The germline V gene has CDR1 SGHRS and CDR2 YFSETQ. Whole-study findings and limits: Despite increasing after ART, diversity remained lower than that of transplant donor controls. Blood specimens, gathered between about 2004 and 2017, were possibly obtained under older ART regimens.

Comments on this clone: The antigen is not known.

This was the immunoSEQ v3.0 assay at survey level. Assay used: immunoSEQ multiplex PCR; TCRdb lists only in-frame clones, some missing. The data contain 25,000 to 35,000 clones, 78% of them singletons. This sequence originates from a man between 18 and 29 years old with HIV. The sample consisted of unsorted PBMCs, taken 1.5 years before starting antiretroviral therapy. The chain uses TRBV5-1 and TRBJ2-1, with 11 bases matching TRBD1. CDR3: CASSLVGQGASEQFF. The CDR3 nucleotides are TGCGCCAGCAGCTTGGTTGGACAGGGGGCAAGCGAGCAGTTCTTC.